The T cell receptor (beta chain) described here comes from a study of PD-1 and CTLA-4 blockade in melanoma. This clone appeared a few times. The data were produced by immunoSEQ multiplex PCR, yet TCRdb's version contains in-frame clones alone and is incomplete. The table shows roughly 16,000 clones, with 60% to 75% occurring only once. Germline V gives CDR1 LNHDA, CDR2 SQIVND (reference sequence). The CDR3 sequence is 14 residues long. The V end lost 3 bases, the J end lost 7 bases, and 13 bases lay between the germline ends. The chain is built from TRBV19 and TRBJ1-5; D not certain. This sequence originates from a human donor with melanoma. The sequencing here drew on CD8+ T cells from peripheral blood, taken before anti-PD-1 treatment. CDR3 loop: CASSMRAGGQPQHF. DNA for the CDR3: TGTGCCAGTAGTATGCGGGCAGGAGGACAGCCCCAGCATTTT.